Below are 32 T cell receptor beta chains sequenced from a single sample in a study of shared clonotypes between healthy human individuals. Clones were read by immunoSEQ multiplex PCR, and TCRdb kept only the in-frame ones, dropping some. The sample carries about 1.5 million clones, 98% recorded once. Sequences were obtained from naive CD4+ T cells sorted from blood. Subset denoted: CD45RA+ positively selected. The receptors originated from a man aged 25 to 40 in good health.

The chain has TRBV7-2 and TRBJ2-7; D possibly corresponds to TRBD2 (6 bases). Trimming shortened V by 4 bases and J by 0 bases, and 13 bases separated the two germline ends. The germline CDR1 and CDR2 sequences are SGHTA and FQGNSA. This CDR3 has 15 residues. The CDR3 reads CASSSAGTSSYEQYF. Written as DNA, the CDR3 is TGTGCCAGCAGCTCCGCCGGGACTTCCTCCTACGAGCAGTACTTC.

CDR3 region: CAIRARDEQFF. The CDR3 nucleotides are TGTGCCATCAGGGCCCGGGATGAGCAGTTCTTC. The chain joins TRBV10-3 to TRBJ2-1; D gene unclear. V lost 6 bases, J lost 8 bases, and 8 bases lay in between. In germline, CDR1 is ENHRY, CDR2 SYGVKD. This CDR3 spans 11 amino acids.

The chain combines TRBV5-1 with TRBJ2-2; D uncertain. The CDR3 is made up of 15 amino acids. Germline lookup yields CDR1 SGHRS and CDR2 YFSETQ. Trimming removed 0 bases from V and 6 bases from J, with 12 bases in between. CDR3 in DNA: TGCGCCAGCAGCTTGGCCTTTAAGGGCCCCGGGGAGCTGTTTTTT. This sequence encodes CASSLAFKGPGELFF. The variable domain in full, with the rest retrieved from reference TRBV5-1 and TRBJ2-2, is KAGVTQTPRYLIKTRGQQVTLSCSPISGHRSVSWYQQTPGQGLQFLFEYFSETQRNKGNFPGRFSGRQFSNSRSEMNVSTLELGDSALYLCASSLAFKGPGELFFGEGSRLTVL.

In this sample, this clone turned up once. The CDR3 reads CASSYGGRGTHYRTQYF. The CDR3 nucleotides read TGTGCCAGCAGCTACGGGGGTAGAGGGACACACTACAGGACCCAGTACTTC. The chain links TRBV7-9 to TRBJ2-5, with D perhaps assigned TRBD1 or TRBD2 (6 bases each). This CDR3 comprises 17 residues. The V end lost 4 bases, the J end lost 7 bases, and 25 bases lay between the germline ends. The germline gives CDR1 SEHNR, CDR2 FQNEAQ (reference sequence).

The V and J genes are TRBV29-1 and TRBJ2-1, with D perhaps matching TRBD1 (6 bases). Germline CDR1 SQVTM, CDR2 ANQGSEA. Trimming removed 7 bases at V and 2 bases at J, with 21 bases between. This CDR3 is built from 16 residues. CDR3 sequence: CSALRNREITYNEQFF. In DNA, the CDR3 is TGCAGCGCCCTTAGAAACAGGGAAATCACCTACAATGAGCAGTTCTTC.

This chain links TRBV7-3 with TRBJ2-1, with 11 bases matching TRBD2. This CDR3 is built from 15 residues. J gave up 8 bases and V 4 bases, and 7 bases lay outside the gene matches. CDR1 is SGHTA and CDR2 is FQGTGA in the germline V gene. The CDR3 nucleotides are TGTGCCAGCAGCTCAATAGCGGGAGGGCCCGATGAGCAGTTCTTC. This encodes CASSSIAGGPDEQFF.

This clone has a single count. The chain carries TRBV4-3 and TRBJ2-7, with TRBD1 matching 9 bases. There are 15 residues in the CDR3. J gave up 5 bases and V 4 bases, and 9 bases lay outside the gene matches. CDR1 is LGHNA and CDR2 is YSLEER in the germline V gene. The CDR3 DNA reads TGCGCCAGCAGCCCAGCCGGGACAGGGTCCGACGAGCAGTACTTC. This translates into CASSPAGTGSDEQYF.

The chain has TRBV29-1 and TRBJ2-1; D is perhaps TRBD2 (5 bases). The CDR3 extends over 14 amino acids. Trimming removed 3 bases from V and 2 bases from J, with 11 bases in between. The V gene's germline CDR1 is SQVTM and CDR2 ANQGSEA. CDR3 region: CSVESPGTYNEQFF. DNA of the CDR3: TGCAGCGTTGAGTCTCCCGGGACCTACAATGAGCAGTTCTTC.

Only one count was recorded for this clone. The chain has TRBV9 and TRBJ2-7; 7 bases map to TRBD2. V shed 3 bases and J 2 bases; nucleotides not matched to a gene: 11. Looked up from germline, CDR1 is SGDLS and CDR2 is YYNGEE. This CDR3 has 16 amino acids. The DNA of the CDR3 is TGTGCCAGCAGCGCCCATCCCGTAGCGGGCACCTACGAGCAGTACTTC. Translated: CASSAHPVAGTYEQYF.

The gene calls are TRBV7-2 and TRBJ2-2; D gene unclear. CDR3 size: 15 residues. Looked up from germline, CDR1 is SGHTA and CDR2 is FQGNSA. Between the trimmed V and J ends, which lost 2 bases and 8 bases, there was a span of 15 bases. CDR3 loop: CASSLFLRSPGELFF. DNA of the CDR3: TGTGCCAGCAGCTTATTTCTCCGATCCCCTGGGGAGCTGTTTTTT.

The V call is TRBV6-5, the J call TRBJ1-2, with 10 positions matching TRBD1. V lost 4 bases to trimming and J lost 4 bases; unmatched junction nucleotides: 6. The CDR3 extends over 15 amino acids. Germline loops: CDR1 MNHEY, CDR2 SVGAGI. The CDR3 region is CASSSPTGGSYGYTF. The CDR3 DNA is TGTGCCAGCAGTTCCCCGACAGGGGGCTCCTATGGCTACACCTTC.

The V and J genes are TRBV29-1 and TRBJ1-5; D is perhaps TRBD1 (6 bases). The CDR3 is made up of 13 amino acids. Germline V lookup: CDR1 SQVTM, CDR2 ANQGSEA. V lost 7 bases and J 7 bases, leaving 17 bases between the germline ends. The CDR3 reads CSALWGAGQPQHF. Here the CDR3 DNA reads TGCAGCGCCCTTTGGGGGGCTGGGCAGCCCCAGCATTTT.

V and J are TRBV19 and TRBJ1-5; D is unclear. CDR3 size: 11 residues. Germline loops: CDR1 LNHDA, CDR2 SQIVND (reference sequence). Trimming cost V 8 bases and J 10 bases, with 12 bases left between them. CDR3 region: CASGRGGPQHF. The DNA of the CDR3 is TGTGCCAGTGGCAGAGGCGGTCCCCAGCATTTT.

J is TRBJ2-7 and V is TRBV6-1; the match to TRBD1 covers 9 bases. J lost 3 bases, V lost 0 bases, and 3 bases had no gene match. Germline CDR1 MNHNS, CDR2 SASEGT. The CDR3 length is 15 residues. The CDR3: CASSEAPGQGYEQYF. CDR3 sequence (DNA): TGTGCCAGCAGTGAAGCACCGGGACAGGGCTACGAGCAGTACTTC.

This clone appeared once. The genes are TRBV5-6 and TRBJ2-5, with a weak D call TRBD2 (6 bases). This CDR3 comprises 15 residues. Germline CDR1 reads SGHDT; CDR2 reads YYEEEE. V shed 0 bases and J shed 4 bases, with 13 bases lying between them. The chain's CDR3 is CASSLATRGAETQYF. The DNA for the CDR3 is TGTGCCAGCAGCTTGGCGACTAGAGGGGCAGAGACCCAGTACTTC.

V usage is TRBV29-1 and J usage is TRBJ2-2; 8 nucleotides align to TRBD2. Germline lookup yields CDR1 SQVTM and CDR2 ANQGSEA. J gave up 7 bases and V 7 bases, and 11 bases lay outside the gene matches. This CDR3 is 14 amino acids long. The DNA for the CDR3 is TGCAGCGCCGGGACTAGTTTCTTCGGCGGGGAGCTGTTTTTT. This sequence encodes CSAGTSFFGGELFF.

V and J are TRBV15 and TRBJ2-4; no reliable D call. The length of the CDR3 is 11 residues. Germline CDR1 and CDR2: LNHNV and YYDKDF (reference sequence). Trimming shortened V by 8 bases and J by 1 base, and 3 bases separated the two germline ends. The CDR3 DNA sequence: TGTGCCACCGCCGCCAAAAACATTCAGTACTTC. This sequence encodes CATAAKNIQYF.

This clone showed up just once. The genes are TRBV15 and TRBJ2-7, with a weak D call TRBD1 (5 bases). The CDR3 is 13 residues long. Per germline, CDR1 LNHNV and CDR2 YYDKDF (reference sequence). The V gene lost 0 bases and the J gene lost 5 bases, with 8 bases spanning the gap. Written as DNA, the CDR3 is TGTGCCACCAGCAGAGAAGGGGTACACGAGCAGTACTTC. Translated: CATSREGVHEQYF.

V usage is TRBV4-1 and J usage is TRBJ1-2, with D unclear. V was trimmed by 0 bases and J by 4 bases, leaving 15 bases between them. Germline assignment: CDR1 MGHRA and CDR2 YSYEKL. The CDR3 is 16 amino acids. In nucleotides, the CDR3 is TGCGCCAGCAGCCAAGAACGCCAGGCGTTGAGCTATGGCTACACCTTC. This codes for CASSQERQALSYGYTF.

CDR3 bases: TGTGCCAGCAGGCGACCGTCGGGAATGAGCACAGATACGCAGTATTTT. Protein: CASRRPSGMSTDTQYF. This chain links TRBV7-2 with TRBJ2-3, with a weak D call TRBD2 (5 bases). This CDR3 spans 16 amino acids. V shed 6 bases and J shed 0 bases, with 16 bases lying between them. Germline V gene lookup returns CDR1 SGHTA and CDR2 FQGNSA.

CDR3 protein: CASGSLASQFF. The DNA of the CDR3 is TGTGCCAGCGGAAGCCTAGCGTCGCAGTTCTTC. V and J are TRBV2 and TRBJ2-1; the D gene is possibly TRBD2 (6 bases). The CDR3 has 11 residues. The V gene's germline CDR1 is SNHLY and CDR2 FYNNEI. Trimming left V 8 bases short and J 12 bases short, with 14 bases between.

The gene calls are TRBV6-6 and TRBJ1-4; D is unclear. Per the germline V gene, CDR1 is MNHNY and CDR2 is SVGAGI (reference sequence). The CDR3 covers 14 residues. Trimming took 5 bases from V and 3 from J, leaving 10 bases between them. The CDR3 DNA follows: TGTGCCAGCAGTGATCGGGTGGCTAATGAAAAACTGTTTTTT. Translating it yields CASSDRVANEKLFF.

V and J are TRBV5-4 and TRBJ2-1; 7 nucleotides line up with TRBD1. The CDR3 runs to 16 residues. Germline assignment: CDR1 SGHNT and CDR2 YYREEE (reference sequence). The V gene end was trimmed by 4 bases and the J gene end by 8 bases; junction bases not matched to a gene: 15. CDR3 sequence reads: CASSRLQGTVGDEQFF. CDR3 DNA sequence: TGTGCCAGCAGCCGGTTACAGGGGACCGTGGGAGATGAGCAGTTCTTC.

V gene TRBV7-6 combines with J gene TRBJ2-3; a weak D match, TRBD2 (6 bases). V lost 7 bases and J lost 1, with 15 bases in between. The CDR3 loop spans 15 amino acids. Germline V gene lookup returns CDR1 SGHVS and CDR2 FNYEAQ. CDR3 sequence (DNA): TGTGCCAGCACCCTGGGGACTTCGGGCACAGATACGCAGTATTTT. Its translation: CASTLGTSGTDTQYF. Combining the CDR3 with reference TRBV7-6 and TRBJ2-3 gives the whole variable domain GAGVSQSPRYKVTKRGQDVALRCDPISGHVSLYWYRQALGQGPEFLTYFNYEAQQDKSGLPNDRFSAERPEGSISTLTIQRTEQRDSAMYRCASTLGTSGTDTQYFGPGTRLTVL.

The chain recombines TRBV7-3 with TRBJ2-3; D is undetermined. This CDR3 is built from 13 residues. CDR1 SGHTA and CDR2 FQGTGA come from the germline V gene. Trimming took 1 base from V and 4 from J, leaving 6 bases between them. CDR3 nucleotide sequence: TGTGCCAGCAGCTTAATGGTCCCAGATACGCAGTATTTT. Its protein product is CASSLMVPDTQYF.

This chain joins TRBV6-5 and TRBJ2-7; D is unclear. The length of the CDR3 is 11 residues. The germline gives CDR1 MNHEY, CDR2 SVGAGI. V was pared by 2 bases and J by 7 bases, with 6 bases between. CDR3 nucleotide sequence: TGTGCCAGCAGTTACGCGAAAGAGCAGTACTTC. Protein: CASSYAKEQYF.

The chain employs TRBV30 and TRBJ1-5; a possible D gene is TRBD1 (5 bases). Per germline, CDR1 GTSNPN and CDR2 SVGIG (reference sequence). There are 15 residues in the CDR3. V lost 1 base, J lost 5 bases, and 15 bases lay in between. Here the CDR3 reads CAWSADTATHQPQHF. Written as DNA, the CDR3 is TGTGCCTGGAGTGCGGACACAGCGACACATCAGCCCCAGCATTTT.

CDR3 in amino acids: CASNRWDRGTYEQYF. CDR3 DNA sequence: TGTGCCAGCAACCGATGGGACAGGGGGACCTACGAGCAGTACTTC. The genes are TRBV28 and TRBJ2-7; 11 bases map to TRBD1. The ends lost 7 bases at V and 2 bases at J; junction bases unmatched: 7. The V gene's germline CDR1 is MDHEN and CDR2 SYDVKM. This CDR3 has 15 residues.

The V and J genes are TRBV29-1 and TRBJ2-1; D possibly corresponds to TRBD2 (5 bases). This CDR3 spans 16 amino acids. Germline assignment: CDR1 SQVTM and CDR2 ANQGSEA. V was pared by 4 bases and J by 0 bases, with 16 bases between. The CDR3 spells CSVAGSRPSSYNEQFF. Written as DNA, the CDR3 is TGCAGCGTTGCGGGAAGTCGGCCAAGCTCCTACAATGAGCAGTTCTTC.

DNA for the CDR3: TGTGCCAGCAGGCCCCGAGGGAGCGGGGAACACTACGAGCAGTACTTC. Protein product: CASRPRGSGEHYEQYF. The chain couples TRBV28 to TRBJ2-7; TRBD2 aligns across 7 bases. This CDR3 comprises 16 residues. The trim removed 6 bases at V and 3 bases at J, leaving 14 bases unmatched. Germline V gives CDR1 MDHEN, CDR2 SYDVKM.

The CDR3 loop is CASTGGPPNEQFF. CDR3 in DNA: TGTGCCAGTACGGGTGGTCCCCCCAATGAGCAGTTCTTC. This rearrangement joins TRBV2 to TRBJ2-1; D is undetermined. The CDR3 is 13 residues long. Germline loops: CDR1 SNHLY, CDR2 FYNNEI. V was clipped by 9 bases and J by 6 bases, with 15 bases between them.

The table lists this clone with a count of one. The chain couples TRBV27 to TRBJ2-1; 9 bases are a match to TRBD2. With 5 bases clipped from V and 6 bases from J, the junction kept 14 bases outside the gene matches. The CDR3 runs to 17 residues. Germline V gene data show CDR1 as MNHEY and CDR2 as SMNVEV (reference sequence). CDR3 DNA sequence: TGTGCCAGCAGTGCACTGAACCGCGGGAGGGCCCTCAATGAGCAGTTCTTC. Amino acid sequence: CASSALNRGRALNEQFF.